The 14 T cell receptor beta chains below come from one sample, sequenced in a study of blood T cells in healthy people across ages. A second PCR of about 7 to 11 cycles used a sample-barcoded 5' primer and a J-beta primer mix. TCRdb reprocessed the 5' RACE reads via MiXCR and lists one record per CDR3 protein. The repertoire includes around 500,000 distinct CDR3 sequences, over 25% of them detected once, and over 3.5% sits in the top ten. A further study also used this sample, focusing on T cells of mothers and their children.

The source material was blood. The receptors were gathered from a boy younger than 10 in good health.

The J gene is TRBJ1-2, the V gene TRBV10-3; D not certain. Trimming took off 4 bases at V and 0 bases at J, with 21 bases between the two ends. This CDR3 contains 18 residues. Germline lookup yields CDR1 ENHRY and CDR2 SYGVKD. The chain's CDR3 is CAISAASGGNYANYGYTF. CDR3 nucleotides: TGTGCCATCAGTGCCGCGTCGGGAGGAAACTATGCTAACTATGGCTACACCTTC.

The chain couples TRBV4-1 to TRBJ2-5; the match to TRBD2 covers 11 bases. The trim removed 0 bases at V and 7 bases at J, leaving 10 bases unmatched. The CDR3 has 17 residues. Germline loops: CDR1 MGHRA, CDR2 YSYEKL. This CDR3 reads CASSQEFLAGGWGTQYF. The CDR3 region has the DNA TGCGCCAGCAGCCAAGAGTTCCTAGCGGGGGGCTGGGGGACCCAGTACTTC.

V and J are TRBV7-9 and TRBJ1-2; D possibly corresponds to TRBD1 (5 bases). Germline V CDR1 and CDR2: SEHNR, FQNEAQ (reference sequence). V was shortened by 2 bases and J by 3 bases, with 13 bases between the two germline ends. This CDR3 has 15 residues. This chain's CDR3 is CASSLLSRDDYGYTF. Here the CDR3 DNA reads TGTGCCAGCAGCTTACTATCCAGGGACGACTATGGCTACACCTTC.

This clonotype was seen a handful of times. This chain links TRBV20-1 with TRBJ2-5; 10 positions match TRBD1. Germline V gives CDR1 DFQATT, CDR2 SNEGSKA (reference sequence). The CDR3 length is 13 residues. The J segment lost 5 bases and the V segment lost 3 bases, leaving 3 bases of the junction unmatched. The DNA for the CDR3 is TGCAGTGCTAGGGACAGGGGGAAGGAGACCCAGTACTTC. Its protein product is CSARDRGKETQYF.

V gene TRBV11-2 combines with J gene TRBJ1-6, with 9 bases identical to TRBD1. Germline assignment: CDR1 SGHAT and CDR2 FQNNGV. The CDR3 is 14 residues long. The V segment lost 8 bases and the J segment 7 bases; nucleotides outside the gene matches: 6. The CDR3 protein is CASSGGTGNSPLHF. CDR3 DNA: TGTGCCAGCTCGGGCGGGACAGGGAATTCACCCCTCCACTTT.

The V call is TRBV4-1, the J call TRBJ1-2, with a tentative D call TRBD1 (6 bases). The CDR3 sequence is 16 residues long. V was shortened by 4 bases and J by 0 bases, with 15 bases between the two germline ends. Looked up from germline, CDR1 is MGHRA and CDR2 is YSYEKL. CDR3 residues: CASSRRERTANYGYTF. The CDR3 DNA is TGCGCCAGCAGCCGGCGAGAGAGGACAGCTAACTATGGCTACACCTTC.

The chain joins TRBV15 to TRBJ1-2; D may be TRBD1 (5 bases). Germline loops: CDR1 LNHNV, CDR2 YYDKDF (reference sequence). CDR3 length: 11 residues. V lost 2 bases to trimming and J lost 8 bases, with 6 bases between them. CDR3 sequence reads: CATSRNRGYTF. The CDR3 nucleotides are TGTGCCACCAGCAGAAACAGGGGCTACACCTTC. Variable domain in full (rest from reference TRBV15 and TRBJ1-2): DAMVIQNPRYQVTQFGKPVTLSCSQTLNHNVMYWYQQKSSQAPKLLFHYYDKDFNNEADTPDNFQSRRPNTSFCFLDIRSPGLGDTAMYLCATSRNRGYTFGSGTRLTVV.

The V and J genes are TRBV7-2 and TRBJ2-3; 10 bases match TRBD2. The CDR3 loop spans 16 amino acids. J gave up 4 bases and V 5 bases, and 9 bases lay outside the gene matches. Per germline, CDR1 SGHTA and CDR2 FQGNSA. The DNA of the CDR3 is TGTGCCAGCAGCCCACAAGGGACTAGCGTTCCAGATACGCAGTATTTT. This sequence encodes CASSPQGTSVPDTQYF.

This clonotype was picked up a small number of times. The chain recombines TRBV3-1 with TRBJ2-7; TRBD1 matches 9 bases. Germline V gene data show CDR1 as LGHDT and CDR2 as YNNKEL (reference sequence). Trimming at V came to 4 bases and at J to 4 bases, leaving 14 bases not matched to a gene. This CDR3 is 17 amino acids long. Written as DNA, the CDR3 is TGTGCCAGCAGCCCCGGACAGGGGAAATATAACGCTTACGAGCAGTACTTC. It encodes CASSPGQGKYNAYEQYF.

There are a few counts of this clonotype. This rearrangement joins TRBV5-1 to TRBJ1-3; no clear D gene. Germline V gene sequence: CDR1 SGHRS, CDR2 YFSETQ. The germline V and J ends were trimmed by 0 bases and 2 bases, with 9 bases remaining between them. The CDR3 covers 15 residues. CDR3 nucleotide sequence: TGCGCCAGCAGCTTGGGGGCAGCCGCTGGAAACACCATATATTTT. This sequence encodes CASSLGAAAGNTIYF. Together with reference TRBV5-1 and TRBJ1-3, the CDR3 gives the full variable domain: KAGVTQTPRYLIKTRGQQVTLSCSPISGHRSVSWYQQTPGQGLQFLFEYFSETQRNKGNFPGRFSGRQFSNSRSEMNVSTLELGDSALYLCASSLGAAAGNTIYFGEGSWLTVV.

The CDR3 is CASSLRGQAQETQYF. CDR3 DNA sequence: TGTGCCAGCAGCTTAAGGGGACAGGCACAGGAGACCCAGTACTTC. The chain carries TRBV7-3 and TRBJ2-5, with 8 positions matching TRBD1. The CDR3 has 15 residues. Per the germline V gene, CDR1 is SGHTA and CDR2 is FQGTGA. V dropped 1 base and J dropped 5; count of bases not matched to a gene: 6.

The chain joins TRBV6-6 to TRBJ2-5; 9 bases line up with TRBD1. The CDR3 totals 15 residues. CDR1 is MNHNY, CDR2 SVGAGI, per germline (reference sequence). V shed 4 bases, J shed 4 bases, and the junction held 7 bases outside the gene matches. The CDR3 is CASSSGDRVGETQYF. The CDR3 region has the DNA TGTGCCAGCAGTTCCGGGGACAGGGTTGGAGAGACCCAGTACTTC.

The chain carries TRBV13 and TRBJ2-1; TRBD2 matches at 12 bases. Germline trimming cut 5 bases from V and 4 bases from J; bases unmatched to any gene: 6. Per germline, CDR1 PRHDT and CDR2 FYEKMQ (reference sequence). The CDR3 is made up of 16 amino acids. CDR3 nucleotides: TGTGCCAGCAGCACCGGACTAGCGGGGTCGTACAATGAGCAGTTCTTC. Its translation is CASSTGLAGSYNEQFF.

The CDR3 coding sequence is TGTGCCAGCAGTTCTCTAGACAGGGGTGCGTCCTCTGGGGCCAACGTCCTGACTTTC. It encodes CASSSLDRGASSGANVLTF. V usage is TRBV2 and J usage is TRBJ2-6; 8 bases are a match to TRBD1. Germline assignment: CDR1 SNHLY and CDR2 FYNNEI. Trimming took 5 bases from V and 0 from J; bases not matched to a gene: 12. The CDR3 length is 19 residues.